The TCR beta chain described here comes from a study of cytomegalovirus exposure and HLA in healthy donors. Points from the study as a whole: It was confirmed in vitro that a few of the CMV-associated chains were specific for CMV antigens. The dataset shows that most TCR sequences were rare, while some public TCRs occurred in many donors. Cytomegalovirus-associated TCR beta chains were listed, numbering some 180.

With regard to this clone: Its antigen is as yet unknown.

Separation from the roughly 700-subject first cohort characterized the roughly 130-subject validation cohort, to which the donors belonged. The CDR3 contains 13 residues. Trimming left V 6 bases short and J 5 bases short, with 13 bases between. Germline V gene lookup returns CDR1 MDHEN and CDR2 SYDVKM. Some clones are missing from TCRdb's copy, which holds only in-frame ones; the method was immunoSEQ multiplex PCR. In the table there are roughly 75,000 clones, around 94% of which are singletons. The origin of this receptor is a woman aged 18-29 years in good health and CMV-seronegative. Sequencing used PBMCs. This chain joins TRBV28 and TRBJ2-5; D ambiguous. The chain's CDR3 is CASSPLVRETQYF. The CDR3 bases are TGTGCCAGCAGCCCCCTTGTTCGGGAGACCCAGTACTTC.